This TCR beta chain is from a study of memory CD4+ T cells and cytomegalovirus serostatus. Study summary: Of the healthy Belgian adults, several were CMV seropositive and fewer than 30 seronegative.

This clone appeared a few times. Single viable CD3+CD4+CD8-CD45RO+ cells were sorted as the memory CD4+ T cells. TCRdb keeps only in-frame clones here, not all; method: immunoSEQ multiplex PCR. The table lists some 50,000 clones, roughly 72% of them singletons. Sequenced sample: memory CD4+ T cells from blood. The sequence was obtained from an adult in good health and CMV-seronegative.

The CDR3: CASSRRQSLTNYGYTF. CDR3 bases: TGTGCCAGTAGTAGAAGACAGAGCTTAACTAACTATGGCTACACCTTC. The V call is TRBV19, the J call TRBJ1-2, with D tentatively TRBD1 (5 bases). Trimming shortened V by 4 bases and J by 0 bases, and 15 bases separated the two germline ends. The V gene's germline CDR1 is LNHDA and CDR2 SQIVND (reference sequence). The CDR3 is 16 residues long. The full variable domain, its missing parts supplied by reference TRBV19 and TRBJ1-2, is DGGITQSPKYLFRKEGQNVTLSCEQNLNHDAMYWYRQDPGQGLRLIYYSQIVNDFQKGDIAEGYSVSREKKESFPLTVTSAQKNPTAFYLCASSRRQSLTNYGYTFGSGTRLTVV.